These 32 T cell receptor beta chains came from one sample sequenced in a study of human CD8 memory T cell subsets (dated by TCRdb to 2020 to 2021). Instrument on record: NextSeq 550. A Human TCR Profiling Kit was used to prepare UMI-labeled 5' RACE TCRbeta libraries. The reads underwent TCRdb reprocessing, giving one record for each CDR3 protein sequence and no DNA. The sample's table covers some 17,000 distinct CDR3 sequences. Together, the top ten hold about 5.6% of the sample. Sequencing input: CD8+ stem-like memory T cells (TSCM and TCM) sorted from PBMCs. The meaning of the sample's cell subset or site label: stem-like memory CD8 T cells (TSTEM), CCR7+ PD-1- TIGIT-. The receptors come from a human donor in good health.

The chain combines TRBV3-1 with TRBJ2-1; the D gene TCRdb calls, TRBD2, cannot be checked with no DNA. Germline CDR1 LGHDT, CDR2 YNNKEL (reference sequence). This CDR3 is built from 15 residues. CDR3 loop: CASSQETSGDNEQFF.

Its frequency marks this clonotype as medium-sized. This chain uses TRBV7-9 with TRBJ2-7; the TCRdb D gene call, TRBD1, has no DNA to confirm it. This CDR3 comprises 14 residues. Germline CDR1 and CDR2: SEHNR and FQNEAQ (reference sequence). CDR3: CASSSHQGGYEQYF.

V gene TRBV7-9 combines with J gene TRBJ2-3; checking the TCRdb D call of TRBD1 is not possible without DNA. There are 15 residues in the CDR3. Germline V CDR1 and CDR2: SEHNR, FQNEAQ (reference sequence). The CDR3 loop reads CASSLIGSPADTQYF.

The rearrangement links TRBV28 to TRBJ2-7; TCRdb reports TRBD1, a call that lacks DNA to check it against. This CDR3 has 15 residues. CDR1 is MDHEN, CDR2 SYDVKM, per germline. CDR3 residues: CASSIPGQGAKEQYF.

V and J are TRBV6-5 and TRBJ2-7. CDR3 size: 16 residues. Germline V gene lookup returns CDR1 MNHEY and CDR2 SVGAGI. The CDR3 reads CASSYSESGSLYEQYF.

V and J are TRBV27 and TRBJ2-5; absent DNA, TCRdb's TRBD1 call cannot be checked. CDR3 length: 15 amino acids. Germline V CDR1 and CDR2: MNHEY, SMNVEV (reference sequence). The CDR3 spells CASSLEYGATETQYF.

J is TRBJ1-1 and V is TRBV5-1; TCRdb lists TRBD1, though no DNA is available to test this call. The germline CDR1 and CDR2 sequences are SGHRS and YFSETQ. There are 13 residues in the CDR3. The CDR3: CASSSTGFTEAFF.

The chain recombines TRBV11-2 with TRBJ2-2. The CDR3 runs to 13 residues. CDR1 and CDR2 from the germline V gene are SGHAT and FQNNGV. This CDR3 is CASSLFLTGELFF.

This chain joins TRBV20-1 and TRBJ2-3; without DNA, the TCRdb call of TRBD1 cannot be checked. The V gene's germline CDR1 is DFQATT and CDR2 SNEGSKA (reference sequence). This CDR3 contains 13 residues. The CDR3 loop reads CSANPEMVDTQYF.

The chain uses TRBV4-3 and TRBJ2-2. Germline values: CDR1 LGHNA, CDR2 YSLEER. The CDR3 covers 16 residues. The CDR3 region is CASSQDLLADTGELFF.

The V call is TRBV5-4, the J call TRBJ2-1; the TCRdb call, TRBD2, lacks DNA for checking. The germline V gene encodes CDR1 SGHNT and CDR2 YYREEE (reference sequence). The CDR3 runs to 13 residues. CDR3 in amino acids: CASSTRLYNEQFF. Based on the CDR3 plus reference TRBV5-4 and TRBJ2-1, the full variable domain is ETGVTQSPTHLIKTRGQQVTLRCSSQSGHNTVSWYQQALGQGPQFIFQYYREEENGRGNFPPRFSGLQFPNYSSELNVNALELDDSALYLCASSTRLYNEQFFGPGTRLTVL.

This chain connects TRBV5-6 to TRBJ2-7; TCRdb names TRBD1, which stays unverified in the absence of DNA. The germline V gene has CDR1 SGHDT and CDR2 YYEEEE. The CDR3 length is 13 residues. This CDR3 is CASSDDRVYEQYF.

V and J are TRBV6-6 and TRBJ2-7. This CDR3 comprises 11 residues. Germline V gene data show CDR1 as MNHNY and CDR2 as SVGAGI (reference sequence). The CDR3 region is CASSFGNEQYF.

The V gene is TRBV19, the J gene TRBJ2-1; with no DNA, the TCRdb D assignment of TRBD2 cannot be verified. Germline V gene lookup returns CDR1 LNHDA and CDR2 SQIVND (reference sequence). The CDR3 loop spans 15 amino acids. CDR3 sequence reads: CASSIGTSGYNEQFF.

The rearrangement joins TRBV11-2 to TRBJ2-7. CDR1 and CDR2 (germline): SGHAT, FQNNGV. The CDR3 loop spans 15 amino acids. The CDR3 sequence is CASSLEYGSAYEQYF. Drawing the rest from reference TRBV11-2 and TRBJ2-7, the complete variable domain is EAGVAQSPRYKIIEKRQSVAFWCNPISGHATLYWYQQILGQGPKLLIQFQNNGVVDDSQLPKDRFSAERLKGVDSTLKIQPAKLEDSAVYLCASSLEYGSAYEQYFGPGTRLTVT.

The chain couples TRBV12-3 or TRBV12-4 to TRBJ2-1; TCRdb's D call of TRBD2 is untestable without DNA. The CDR3 is made up of 17 amino acids. The chain's CDR3 is CASSPRLAGGRLYEQFF.

V usage is TRBV7-2 and J usage is TRBJ2-2; lacking DNA, the TRBD2 call made by TCRdb goes unchecked. Looked up from germline, CDR1 is SGHTA and CDR2 is FQGNSA. CDR3 size: 16 residues. CDR3 region: CASSLAPTSPAGELFF.

Measured by frequency, this clonotype is medium-sized (0.01 to 0.1%). The rearrangement uses TRBV20-1 and TRBJ1-4. Germline loops: CDR1 DFQATT, CDR2 SNEGSKA (reference sequence). The CDR3 is 14 amino acids. This chain's CDR3 is CSARDYRLNEKLFF.

This rearrangement joins TRBV6-2 or TRBV6-3 to TRBJ2-7; TCRdb's D call of TRBD2 is untestable without DNA. This CDR3 is built from 18 residues. Germline lookup yields CDR1 MNHEY and CDR2 SVGEGT. CDR3 loop: CASSYQGLADFLSYEQYF.

The gene calls are TRBV6-2 or TRBV6-3 and TRBJ2-2; TCRdb gives TRBD1 as the D gene, but with no DNA this cannot be confirmed. The CDR3 totals 14 residues. Germline V gives CDR1 MNHEY, CDR2 SVGEGT. The CDR3 sequence is CASSSDRVQGELFF.

This chain joins TRBV19 and TRBJ1-1. Germline assignment: CDR1 LNHDA and CDR2 SQIVND (reference sequence). The CDR3 extends over 15 amino acids. The chain's CDR3 is CASLSLGRMNTEAFF.

Frequency places this clonotype as medium-sized. The chain uses TRBV5-1 and TRBJ2-7; the TCRdb call, TRBD2, lacks DNA for checking. CDR1 SGHRS and CDR2 YFSETQ come from the germline V gene. CDR3 length equals 15 residues. CDR3 in amino acids: CASSWGLAGAYEQYF.

This rearrangement joins TRBV28 to TRBJ2-4; TCRdb lists TRBD1, though no DNA is available to test this call. The CDR3 length is 16 residues. Per the germline V gene, CDR1 is MDHEN and CDR2 is SYDVKM. CDR3 sequence: CASEEGARTAKNIQYF. The variable domain in full, completed from reference TRBV28 and TRBJ2-4, reads DVKVTQSSRYLVKRTGEKVFLECVQDMDHENMFWYRQDPGLGLRLIYFSYDVKMKEKGDIPEGYSVSREKKERFSLILESASTNQTSMYLCASEEGARTAKNIQYFGAGTRLSVL.

The chain employs TRBV27 and TRBJ1-3. CDR1 and CDR2 (germline): MNHEY, SMNVEV (reference sequence). This CDR3 contains 15 residues. CDR3 protein: CASSLSNSGRNTIYF.

V is TRBV5-4 and J is TRBJ1-1. Germline V gene data show CDR1 as SGHNT and CDR2 as YYREEE (reference sequence). CDR3 length: 14 amino acids. Here the CDR3 reads CASSLGAENTEAFF. The full variable domain, in which reference TRBV5-4 and TRBJ1-1 provide the parts outside the CDR3, is ETGVTQSPTHLIKTRGQQVTLRCSSQSGHNTVSWYQQALGQGPQFIFQYYREEENGRGNFPPRFSGLQFPNYSSELNVNALELDDSALYLCASSLGAENTEAFFGQGTRLTVV.

The rearrangement uses TRBV29-1 and TRBJ2-7; TCRdb's D call, TRBD2, is unchecked because there is no DNA. Germline V lookup: CDR1 SQVTM, CDR2 ANQGSEA. The CDR3 has 15 residues. The CDR3 loop is CSVEGTSGGAYEQYF.

The rearrangement links TRBV4-1 to TRBJ2-3; TCRdb gives TRBD2 as the D gene, but with no DNA this cannot be confirmed. Germline V CDR1 and CDR2: MGHRA, YSYEKL. This CDR3 is 14 amino acids long. CDR3 protein: CASRPAGSTDTQYF.

V and J are TRBV6-2 or TRBV6-3 and TRBJ2-7; TCRdb calls TRBD2, which cannot be checked without DNA. The germline gives CDR1 MNHEY, CDR2 SVGEGT. This CDR3 comprises 19 residues. CDR3 protein: CASSYSIPEEEANSYEQYF.

CDR3 sequence reads: CSARTLRLGEGTDTQYF. The chain recombines TRBV20-1 with TRBJ2-3; TCRdb designates TRBD2, a call that cannot be tested without DNA. This CDR3 spans 17 amino acids. The germline V gene encodes CDR1 DFQATT and CDR2 SNEGSKA (reference sequence).

This chain joins TRBV4-1 and TRBJ1-5. CDR1 and CDR2 from the germline V gene are MGHRA and YSYEKL. CDR3 length: 15 residues. CDR3 amino acids: CASSQDDNSNQPQHF.

The chain has TRBV7-8 and TRBJ2-7; the TCRdb D gene call, TRBD2, has no DNA to confirm it. Per the germline V gene, CDR1 is SGHVS and CDR2 is FQNEAQ. There are 15 residues in the CDR3. The CDR3 sequence is CASSPVAGELYEQYF.

V gene TRBV5-5 combines with J gene TRBJ2-7; absent DNA, TCRdb's TRBD1 call cannot be checked. Per germline, CDR1 SGHKS and CDR2 YYEKEE (reference sequence). This CDR3 contains 14 residues. CDR3 amino acids: CASSLRTGLIEQYF.